This entry lists 22 T cell receptor beta chains sequenced from one sample in a study of regulatory T cells in long-lasting Graves disease. CDR3 regions were amplified by Arm-PCR using iRepertoire HTBI primers to build TCR beta libraries. TCRdb recomputed calls from the multiplex PCR reads with MiXCR, one row per CDR3 protein. The data contain about 540,000 distinct CDR3 sequences, around an eighth of them singletons. Documented time point: newly diagnosed GD, antithyroid drugs for less than 3 months. Preparation of the TCR library used RNA extracted from PBMCs. In addition, the sample was reused for a study of T cells in Graves' hyperthyroidism and ophthalmopathy.

This specimen was peripheral blood mononuclear cells (PBMCs), taken at new diagnosis, from a patient treated with antithyroid drugs. The receptors derive from a man aged 25 to 40 with Graves disease.

This clonotype has ten or more counts. This sequence joins TRBV12-3 or TRBV12-4 and TRBJ2-2; D is perhaps TRBD1 or TRBD2 (5 bases each). The CDR3 spans 13 residues. V dropped 6 bases and J dropped 3 bases, with 8 bases sitting between them. CDR3 residues: CASRRDDTGELFF. CDR3 sequence (DNA): TGTGCCAGCAGACGGGACGACACCGGGGAGCTGTTTTTT.

This clonotype has a count of ten or more. J is TRBJ2-1 and V is TRBV10-3; TRBD2 might be the D (6 bases). V lost 4 bases to trimming and J lost 8 bases, with 18 bases between them. Per germline, CDR1 ENHRY and CDR2 SYGVKD. The CDR3 runs 15 residues. The CDR3 nucleotides are TGTGCCATCAGTGGGCCGACTCGGGGGACGCATGAGCAGTTCTTC. It yields the protein CAISGPTRGTHEQFF.

This clonotype was counted at least ten times. The chain links TRBV6-1 to TRBJ2-7; 7 bases are shared with TRBD1. The germline V gene has CDR1 MNHNS and CDR2 SASEGT. CDR3 length: 14 amino acids. The V gene end was trimmed by 5 bases and the J gene end by 4 bases; junction bases not matched to a gene: 8. CDR3 sequence (DNA): TGTGCCAGCAGTAAACAGACAGGGTATTACGAGCAGTACTTC. The encoded protein is CASSKQTGYYEQYF.

There are many counts of this clonotype. The genes are TRBV19 and TRBJ1-1, with TRBD1 identical over 9 bases. CDR3 length equals 14 residues. CDR1 and CDR2 (germline): LNHDA, SQIVND (reference sequence). Trimming cost V 9 bases and J 0 bases; bases outside gene matches: 5. The CDR3 reads CASGTGQMNTEAFF. The CDR3 DNA follows: TGTGCCAGCGGGACAGGGCAGATGAACACTGAAGCTTTCTTT.

This clonotype was detected ten times or more. The V and J genes are TRBV11-3 and TRBJ2-3; D perhaps matches TRBD1 (6 bases). Trimming removed 5 bases at V and 4 bases at J, with 13 bases between. The length of the CDR3 is 14 residues. The germline V gene has CDR1 SGHNT and CDR2 YENEEA. The CDR3 region has the DNA TGTGCCAGCAGCATACAGGGTCGCCCAGATACGCAGTATTTT. Amino acid sequence: CASSIQGRPDTQYF.

This clonotype was observed at least ten times. This sequence joins TRBV7-2 and TRBJ1-2; a possible D gene is TRBD1 (6 bases). V lost 5 bases and J lost 4, with 17 bases in between. This CDR3 region has 15 residues. Germline V gene data show CDR1 as SGHTA and CDR2 as FQGNSA. The CDR3: CASSPREGGTYGYTF. CDR3 nucleotides: TGTGCCAGCAGCCCACGCGAAGGGGGAACCTATGGCTACACCTTC.

The chain carries TRBV20-1 and TRBJ1-1; a possible D gene is TRBD1 (6 bases). Deletions cut 3 bases from V and 1 base from J, with 12 bases between. The CDR3 has 14 amino acids. Germline values: CDR1 DFQATT, CDR2 SNEGSKA (reference sequence). CDR3 region: CSARRGGQNTEAFF. CDR3 sequence (DNA): TGCAGTGCTAGGAGGGGGGGGCAGAACACTGAAGCTTTCTTT.

This clonotype was recorded at least ten times. The rearrangement joins TRBV11-2 to TRBJ2-1; D unresolved. The germline V gene encodes CDR1 SGHAT and CDR2 FQNNGV. The CDR3 totals 11 residues. V lost 2 bases and J 11 bases, leaving 7 bases between the germline ends. The CDR3 here is CASSLSVKQFF. CDR3 bases: TGTGCCAGCAGCTTATCGGTGAAGCAGTTCTTC.

In this sample, this clonotype turned up a few times. V usage is TRBV15 and J usage is TRBJ1-1, with 8 bases matching TRBD1. The CDR3 covers 15 residues. J gave up 1 base and V 3 bases, and 4 bases lay outside the gene matches. Germline V gene data show CDR1 as LNHNV and CDR2 as YYDKDF (reference sequence). The CDR3 coding sequence is TGTGCCACCAGCAGGAGGGACAGGAGGAACACTGAAGCTTTCTTT. Its translation is CATSRRDRRNTEAFF.

This clonotype occurred many times. The chain has TRBV11-2 and TRBJ2-7; 7 nucleotides align to TRBD2. CDR3 size: 14 residues. Germline CDR1 reads SGHAT; CDR2 reads FQNNGV. V dropped 5 bases and J dropped 3; count of bases not matched to a gene: 7. The chain's CDR3 is CASSNPGGNYEQYF. DNA for the CDR3: TGTGCCAGCAGCAACCCCGGGGGGAACTACGAGCAGTACTTC. The full variable domain, its missing parts supplied by reference TRBV11-2 and TRBJ2-7, is EAGVAQSPRYKIIEKRQSVAFWCNPISGHATLYWYQQILGQGPKLLIQFQNNGVVDDSQLPKDRFSAERLKGVDSTLKIQPAKLEDSAVYLCASSNPGGNYEQYFGPGTRLTVT.

This clonotype was counted a few times. This chain links TRBV6-2 or TRBV6-3 with TRBJ2-1, with D perhaps TRBD2 (5 bases). Trimming pared 0 bases from V and 11 bases from J, leaving 8 bases between. Germline assignment: CDR1 MNHEY and CDR2 SVGEGT. The CDR3 contains 12 residues. CDR3 coding DNA: TGTGCCAGCAGTTACTCGAACGGGAAGCAGTTCTTC. This gives the protein CASSYSNGKQFF.

This clonotype was found many times. The germline gene is not matched at one end of the junction; a read error may be the cause. The CDR3 nucleotides are TGTGCCAGCAGTTCCTCTAGACTAGCGGGAGGAAACTTC. Translated: CASSSSRLAGGNF. J is TRBJ2-7 and V is TRBV12-3 or TRBV12-4; 13 bases agree with TRBD2. The CDR3 is 13 residues long.

This clonotype was seen a handful of times. The chain couples TRBV7-9 to TRBJ2-7; tentatively, D is TRBD1 (5 bases). Germline V gene sequence: CDR1 SEHNR, CDR2 FQNEAQ (reference sequence). The CDR3 runs to 15 residues. V lost 5 bases, J lost 3 bases, and 17 bases lay in between. The CDR3 nucleotides read TGTGCCAGCAGCCGTGCGCCAGGGCCGAGCTACGAGCAGTACTTC. Amino acids: CASSRAPGPSYEQYF.

This clonotype turned up a few times. The rearrangement joins TRBV7-9 to TRBJ1-5, with D possibly matching TRBD1 (6 bases). Germline lookup yields CDR1 SEHNR and CDR2 FQNEAQ (reference sequence). Trimming shortened V by 4 bases and J by 7 bases, and 20 bases separated the two germline ends. CDR3 size: 16 residues. CDR3 sequence: CASSSPTGAGDQPQHF. Written as DNA, the CDR3 is TGTGCCAGCAGCTCCCCAACTGGGGCAGGGGACCAGCCCCAGCATTTT.

This clonotype was seen at least ten times. The chain couples TRBV25-1 to TRBJ2-1; the D is unclear. CDR1 and CDR2 (germline): MGHDK, SYGVNS. The CDR3 runs 13 residues. The V end lost 3 bases, the J end lost 3 bases, and 6 bases lay between the germline ends. The CDR3 DNA follows: TGTGCCAGCAGTGAGTGGGGCTACAATGAGCAGTTCTTC. It codes for CASSEWGYNEQFF.

This clonotype was counted many times. The J gene is TRBJ2-7, the V gene TRBV11-2; D possibly corresponds to TRBD2 (6 bases). Trimming stripped 1 base from V and 2 bases from J, with 12 bases between. This CDR3 spans 15 amino acids. Germline V gene sequence: CDR1 SGHAT, CDR2 FQNNGV. The CDR3 protein is CASSLVQGLAYEQYF. The CDR3 bases are TGTGCCAGCAGCTTAGTGCAGGGACTTGCCTACGAGCAGTACTTC.

This clonotype was counted many times. The J gene is TRBJ2-7, the V gene TRBV6-5; TRBD2 matches at 13 bases. Germline V CDR1 and CDR2: MNHEY, SVGAGI. This CDR3 has 17 residues. V was pared by 2 bases and J by 3 bases, with 7 bases of the junction left unmatched. As DNA, the CDR3 is TGTGCCAGCAGTTACGGGACTAGCGGGACCACAAGCTACGAGCAGTACTTC. This gives the protein CASSYGTSGTTSYEQYF.

This clonotype appeared a few times. The chain carries TRBV20-1 and TRBJ2-1; no definite D call. V lost 3 bases and J 4 bases, leaving 7 bases between the germline ends. Germline assignment: CDR1 DFQATT and CDR2 SNEGSKA (reference sequence). The length of the CDR3 is 12 residues. As DNA, the CDR3 is TGCAGTGCTAGCTCTTATTACAATGAGCAGTTCTTC. Translating gives CSASSYYNEQFF.

This clonotype was picked up many times. The genes are TRBV12-5 and TRBJ2-3, with D unclear. The ends were cut back, 5 bases at V and 1 base at J, with 7 bases in the middle. The CDR3 extends over 13 amino acids. CDR1 and CDR2 (germline): LGHNT, FRNRAP. The chain's CDR3 is CASGPWGTDTQYF. The CDR3 DNA follows: TGTGCTAGTGGTCCCTGGGGCACAGATACGCAGTATTTT.

This chain connects TRBV28 to TRBJ2-1; D unclear. Looked up from germline, CDR1 is MDHEN and CDR2 is SYDVKM. CDR3 length: 13 amino acids. The ends were cut back, 3 bases at V and 9 bases at J, with 12 bases in the middle. This CDR3 is CASSFPSIGEQFF. The DNA of the CDR3 is TGTGCCAGCAGTTTCCCCTCCATCGGTGAGCAGTTCTTC.

This clonotype was counted ten times or more. The V gene is TRBV10-3, the J gene TRBJ2-5, with D maybe TRBD2 (6 bases). The V end lost 11 bases, the J end lost 4 bases, and 17 bases lay between the germline ends. The CDR3 covers 13 residues. The germline CDR1 and CDR2 sequences are ENHRY and SYGVKD. The CDR3 DNA reads TGTGCCTACGGGGAACGAGCGGGAGAGACCCAGTACTTC. Its translation: CAYGERAGETQYF.

This clonotype has ten or more counts. The chain recombines TRBV20-1 with TRBJ2-5; TRBD2 aligns across 7 bases. This CDR3 has 13 amino acids. Looked up from germline, CDR1 is DFQATT and CDR2 is SNEGSKA (reference sequence). After removal of 6 bases from V and 1 base from J, the junction contained 5 bases not matched to a gene. CDR3 coding DNA: TGCAGTGCAGCGGGACCATCCCAAGAGACCCAGTACTTC. Its translation: CSAAGPSQETQYF.